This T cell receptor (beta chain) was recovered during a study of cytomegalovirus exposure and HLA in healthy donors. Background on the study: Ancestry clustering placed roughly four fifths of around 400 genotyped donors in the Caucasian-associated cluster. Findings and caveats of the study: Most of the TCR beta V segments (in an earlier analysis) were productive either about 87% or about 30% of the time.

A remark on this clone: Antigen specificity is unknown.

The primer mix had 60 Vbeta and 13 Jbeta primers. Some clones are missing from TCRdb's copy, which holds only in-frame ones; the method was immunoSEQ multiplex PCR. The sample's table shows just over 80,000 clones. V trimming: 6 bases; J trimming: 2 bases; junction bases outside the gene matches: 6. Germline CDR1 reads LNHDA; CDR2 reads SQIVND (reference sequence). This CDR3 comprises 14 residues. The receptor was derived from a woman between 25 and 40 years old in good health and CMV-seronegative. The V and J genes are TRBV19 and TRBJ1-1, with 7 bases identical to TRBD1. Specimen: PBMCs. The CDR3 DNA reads TGTGCCAGTAGCAAGGGACAGACCAACACTGAAGCTTTCTTT. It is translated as CASSKGQTNTEAFF.